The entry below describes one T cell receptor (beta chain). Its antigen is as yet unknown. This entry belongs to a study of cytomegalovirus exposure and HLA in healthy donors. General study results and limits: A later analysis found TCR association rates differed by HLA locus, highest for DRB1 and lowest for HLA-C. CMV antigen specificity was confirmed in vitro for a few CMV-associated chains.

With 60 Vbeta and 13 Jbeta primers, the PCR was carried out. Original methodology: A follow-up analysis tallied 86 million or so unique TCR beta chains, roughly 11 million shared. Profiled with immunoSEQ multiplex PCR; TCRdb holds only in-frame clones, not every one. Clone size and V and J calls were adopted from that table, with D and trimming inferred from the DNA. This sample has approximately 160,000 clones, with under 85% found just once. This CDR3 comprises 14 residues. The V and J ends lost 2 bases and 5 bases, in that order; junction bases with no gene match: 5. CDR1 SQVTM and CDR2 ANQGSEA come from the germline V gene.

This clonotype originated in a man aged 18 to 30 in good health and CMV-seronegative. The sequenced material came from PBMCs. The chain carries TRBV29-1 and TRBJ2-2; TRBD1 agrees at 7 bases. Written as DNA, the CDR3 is TGCAGCGTTGAAACAGGGGACGTAACCGGGGAGCTGTTTTTT. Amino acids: CSVETGDVTGELFF.